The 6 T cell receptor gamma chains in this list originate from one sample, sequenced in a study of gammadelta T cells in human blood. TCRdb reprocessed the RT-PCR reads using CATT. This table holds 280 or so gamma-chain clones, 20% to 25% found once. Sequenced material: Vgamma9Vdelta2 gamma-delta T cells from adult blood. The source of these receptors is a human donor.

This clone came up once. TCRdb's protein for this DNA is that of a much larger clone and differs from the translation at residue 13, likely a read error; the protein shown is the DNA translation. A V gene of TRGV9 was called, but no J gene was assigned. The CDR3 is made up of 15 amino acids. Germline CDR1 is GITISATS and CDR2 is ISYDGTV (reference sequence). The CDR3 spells CALWKQELGKKINVF. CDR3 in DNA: TGTGCCTTGTGGAAGCAAGAGTTGGGCAAAAAAATCAATGTATTT.

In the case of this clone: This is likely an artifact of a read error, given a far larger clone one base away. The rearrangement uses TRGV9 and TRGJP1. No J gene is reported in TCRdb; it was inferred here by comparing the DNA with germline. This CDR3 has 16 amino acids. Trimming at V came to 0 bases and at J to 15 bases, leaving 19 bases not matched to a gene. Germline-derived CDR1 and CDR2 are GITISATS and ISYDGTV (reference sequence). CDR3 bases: TGTGCCTTGTGGGAGGTGCAAGAGTTGGGCAAAAAAATCAAGATATTT. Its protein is CALWEVQELGKKIKIF.

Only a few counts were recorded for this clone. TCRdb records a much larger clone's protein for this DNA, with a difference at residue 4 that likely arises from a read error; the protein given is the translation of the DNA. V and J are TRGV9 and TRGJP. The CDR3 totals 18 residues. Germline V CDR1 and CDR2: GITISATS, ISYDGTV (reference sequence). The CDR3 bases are TGTGCCTTGCGGGAGATGCAGGGGCAAGAGTTGGGCAAAAAAATCAAGGTATTT. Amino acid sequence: CALREMQGQELGKKIKVF.

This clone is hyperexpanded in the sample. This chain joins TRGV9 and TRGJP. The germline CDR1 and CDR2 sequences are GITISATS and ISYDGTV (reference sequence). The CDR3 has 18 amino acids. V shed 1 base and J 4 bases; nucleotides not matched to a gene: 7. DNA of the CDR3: TGTGCCTTGTGGGAGGTTCTAATCCAAGAGTTGGGCAAAAAAATCAAGGTATTT. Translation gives CALWEVLIQELGKKIKVF.

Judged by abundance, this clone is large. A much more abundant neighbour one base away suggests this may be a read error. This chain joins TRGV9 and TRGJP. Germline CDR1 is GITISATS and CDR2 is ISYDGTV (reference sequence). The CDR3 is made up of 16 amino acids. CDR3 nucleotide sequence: TGTGCCTTGTGGGAGGTGCAACAGTTGGGCAAAAAAATCAAGGTATTT. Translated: CALWEVQQLGKKIKVF.

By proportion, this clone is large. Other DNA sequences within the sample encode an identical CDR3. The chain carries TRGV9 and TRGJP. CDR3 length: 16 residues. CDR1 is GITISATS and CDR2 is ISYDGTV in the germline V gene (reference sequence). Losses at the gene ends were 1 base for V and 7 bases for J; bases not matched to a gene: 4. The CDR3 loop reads CALWEVSELGKKIKVF. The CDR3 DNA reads TGTGCCTTGTGGGAGGTATCTGAGTTGGGCAAAAAAATCAAGGTATTT.